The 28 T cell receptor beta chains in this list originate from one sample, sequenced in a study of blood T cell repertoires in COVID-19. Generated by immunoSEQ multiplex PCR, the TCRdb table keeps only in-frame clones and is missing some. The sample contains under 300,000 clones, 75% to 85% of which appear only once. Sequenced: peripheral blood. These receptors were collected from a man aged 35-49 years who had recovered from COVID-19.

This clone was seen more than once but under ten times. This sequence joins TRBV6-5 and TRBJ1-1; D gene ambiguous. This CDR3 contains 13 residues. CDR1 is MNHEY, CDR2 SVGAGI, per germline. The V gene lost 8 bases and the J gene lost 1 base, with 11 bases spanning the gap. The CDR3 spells CASLQTRNTEAFF. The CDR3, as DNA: TGTGCCAGCTTACAGACACGGAACACTGAAGCTTTCTTT.

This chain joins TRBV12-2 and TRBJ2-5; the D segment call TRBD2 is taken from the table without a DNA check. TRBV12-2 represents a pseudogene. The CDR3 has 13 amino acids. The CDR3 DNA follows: TGTGCAAGTCGCTTCCGACTAGTGGAGACCCAGTACTTC. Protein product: CASRFRLVETQYF.

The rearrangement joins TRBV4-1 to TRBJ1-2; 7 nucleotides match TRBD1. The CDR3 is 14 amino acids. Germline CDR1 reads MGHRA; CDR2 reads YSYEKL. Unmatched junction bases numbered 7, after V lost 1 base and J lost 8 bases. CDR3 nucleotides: TGCGCCAGCAGCCAAGGAGACAGGGATGGAGGCTACACCTTC. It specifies CASSQGDRDGGYTF.

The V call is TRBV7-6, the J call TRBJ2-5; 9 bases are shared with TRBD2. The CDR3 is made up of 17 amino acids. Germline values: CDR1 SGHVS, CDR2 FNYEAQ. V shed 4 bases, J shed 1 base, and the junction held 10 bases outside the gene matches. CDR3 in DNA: TGTGCCAGCAGCTCTGAAGGGCTAGCGGGGATCCAAGAGACCCAGTACTTC. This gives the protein CASSSEGLAGIQETQYF.

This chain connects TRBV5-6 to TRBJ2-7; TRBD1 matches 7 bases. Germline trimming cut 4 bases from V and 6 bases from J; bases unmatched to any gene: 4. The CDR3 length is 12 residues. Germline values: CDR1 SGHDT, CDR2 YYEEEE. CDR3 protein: CASSHTGAEQYF. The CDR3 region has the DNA TGTGCCAGCAGCCATACAGGGGCCGAGCAGTACTTC.

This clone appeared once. The CDR3 DNA reads TGTGCCAGCAGTCTAGGCCTAGCGGGAGTGAGGGAGCAGTACTTC. Translated: CASSLGLAGVREQYF. This chain links TRBV6-2 or TRBV6-3 with TRBJ2-7; 10 nucleotides line up with TRBD2. V shed 5 bases, J shed 7 bases, and the junction held 11 bases outside the gene matches. Germline CDR1 reads MNHEY; CDR2 reads SVGEGT. This CDR3 has 15 residues.

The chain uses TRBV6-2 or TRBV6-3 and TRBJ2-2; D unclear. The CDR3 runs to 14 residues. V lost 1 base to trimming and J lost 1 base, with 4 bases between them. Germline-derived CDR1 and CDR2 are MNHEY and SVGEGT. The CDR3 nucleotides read TGTGCCAGCAGTTACTACAGGAACACCGGGGAGCTGTTTTTT. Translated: CASSYYRNTGELFF.

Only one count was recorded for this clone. The CDR3 DNA reads as TGTGCCAGCAGCTTACTCGGTTACGCCGGGGAGCTGTTTTTT. Its protein is CASSLLGYAGELFF. The chain recombines TRBV7-2 with TRBJ2-2; D remains unclear. V lost 2 bases to trimming and J lost 6 bases, with 10 bases between them. This CDR3 region has 14 residues. CDR1 SGHTA and CDR2 FQGNSA come from the germline V gene.

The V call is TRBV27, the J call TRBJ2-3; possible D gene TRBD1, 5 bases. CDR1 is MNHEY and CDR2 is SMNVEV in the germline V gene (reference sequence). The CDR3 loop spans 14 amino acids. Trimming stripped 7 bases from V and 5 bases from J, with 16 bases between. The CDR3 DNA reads TGTGCCAGCACTACCCAGGGATTGGGAGATACGCAGTATTTT. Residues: CASTTQGLGDTQYF.

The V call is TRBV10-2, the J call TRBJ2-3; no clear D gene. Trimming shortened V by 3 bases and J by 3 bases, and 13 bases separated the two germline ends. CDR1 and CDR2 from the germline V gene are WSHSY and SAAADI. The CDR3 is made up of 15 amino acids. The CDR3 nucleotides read TGCGCCAGCAGTGAATCTGCGGTATCTACAGATACGCAGTATTTT. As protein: CASSESAVSTDTQYF.

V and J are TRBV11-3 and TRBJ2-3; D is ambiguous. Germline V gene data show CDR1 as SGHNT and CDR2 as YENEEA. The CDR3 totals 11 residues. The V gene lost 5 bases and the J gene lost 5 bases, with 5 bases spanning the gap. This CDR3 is CASSPKDTQYF. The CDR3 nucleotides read TGTGCCAGCAGCCCAAAAGATACGCAGTATTTT.

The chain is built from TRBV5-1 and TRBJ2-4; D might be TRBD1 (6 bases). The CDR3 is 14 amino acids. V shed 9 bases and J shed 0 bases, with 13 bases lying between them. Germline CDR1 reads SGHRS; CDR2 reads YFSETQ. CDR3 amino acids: CAIQGQLAKNIQYF. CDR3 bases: TGCGCCATCCAAGGACAGCTAGCCAAAAACATTCAGTACTTC.

CDR3 nucleotides: TGTGCCAGCAAGGATATAGCGGGAGGGTGGGGGAATGAGCAGTTCTTC. Residues: CASKDIAGGWGNEQFF. This sequence joins TRBV27 and TRBJ2-1, with TRBD2 matching over 11 bases. V shed 7 bases and J 7 bases; nucleotides not matched to a gene: 12. This CDR3 is 16 amino acids long. Germline V gene lookup returns CDR1 MNHEY and CDR2 SMNVEV (reference sequence).

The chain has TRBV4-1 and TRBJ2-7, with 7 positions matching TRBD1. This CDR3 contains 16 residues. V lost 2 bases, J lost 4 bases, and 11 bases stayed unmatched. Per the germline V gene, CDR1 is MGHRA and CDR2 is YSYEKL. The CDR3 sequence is CASSQPTGQRRYEQYF. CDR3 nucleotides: TGCGCCAGCAGCCAACCAACGGGACAGAGAAGATACGAGCAGTACTTC.

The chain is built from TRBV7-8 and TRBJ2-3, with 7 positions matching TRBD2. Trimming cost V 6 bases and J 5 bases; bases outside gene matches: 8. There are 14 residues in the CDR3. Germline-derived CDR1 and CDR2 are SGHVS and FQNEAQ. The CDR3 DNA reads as TGTGCCAGCAGTCAAGACCTAGCGGAAGATACGCAGTATTTT. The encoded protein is CASSQDLAEDTQYF.

For the CDR3, the DNA is TGCGCCAGCAGCGTTAGTGGTACGCAGTATTTT. It yields the protein CASSVSGTQYF. The chain has TRBV5-1 and TRBJ2-3; D not certain. Germline CDR1 and CDR2: SGHRS and YFSETQ. The CDR3 extends over 11 amino acids. V lost 4 bases and J lost 8, with 8 bases in between.

The CDR3, as DNA: TGTGCCAGCAGTTACGGGGCCGACTATGGCTACACCTTC. Amino acid sequence: CASSYGADYGYTF. This sequence joins TRBV6-6 and TRBJ1-2, with a possible D match to TRBD1 (5 bases). The CDR3 is made up of 13 amino acids. Germline CDR1 is MNHNY and CDR2 is SVGAGI (reference sequence). V lost 2 bases to trimming and J lost 3 bases, with 7 bases between them.

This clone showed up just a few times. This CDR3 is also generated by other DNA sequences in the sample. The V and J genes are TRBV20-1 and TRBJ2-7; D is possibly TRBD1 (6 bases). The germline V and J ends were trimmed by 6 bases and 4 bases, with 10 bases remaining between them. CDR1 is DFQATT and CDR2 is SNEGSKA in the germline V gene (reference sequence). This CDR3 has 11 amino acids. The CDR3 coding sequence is TGCAGTGCCTCACAGGGTTACGAGCAGTACTTC. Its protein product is CSASQGYEQYF.

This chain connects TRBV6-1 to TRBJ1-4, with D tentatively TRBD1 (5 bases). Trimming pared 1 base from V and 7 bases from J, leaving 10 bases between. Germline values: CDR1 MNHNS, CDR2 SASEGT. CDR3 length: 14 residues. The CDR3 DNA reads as TGTGCCAGCAGTGAAGGGCAGGGCGGTGAAAAACTGTTTTTT. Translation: CASSEGQGGEKLFF.

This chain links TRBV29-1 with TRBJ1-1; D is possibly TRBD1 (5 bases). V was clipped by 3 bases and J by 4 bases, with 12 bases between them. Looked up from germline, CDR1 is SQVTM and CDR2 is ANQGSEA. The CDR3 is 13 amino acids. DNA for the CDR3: TGCAGCGTTGATCACGGGGGAGGCACTGAAGCTTTCTTT. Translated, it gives CSVDHGGGTEAFF.

CDR3 sequence: CASSSRDSSYEQYF. The CDR3 nucleotides read TGTGCCAGCAGCTCCCGGGACAGCTCCTACGAGCAGTACTTC. The gene calls are TRBV7-6 and TRBJ2-7; TRBD1 matches 7 bases. The CDR3 spans 14 residues. Germline V gene data show CDR1 as SGHVS and CDR2 as FNYEAQ. V lost 4 bases to trimming and J lost 0 bases; unmatched junction nucleotides: 3.

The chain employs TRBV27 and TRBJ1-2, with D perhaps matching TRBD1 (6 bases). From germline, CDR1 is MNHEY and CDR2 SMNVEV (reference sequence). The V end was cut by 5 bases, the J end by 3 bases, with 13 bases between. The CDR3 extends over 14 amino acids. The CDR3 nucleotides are TGTGCCAGCAGTCGACCGGGACAAGACTATGGCTACACCTTC. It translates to CASSRPGQDYGYTF.

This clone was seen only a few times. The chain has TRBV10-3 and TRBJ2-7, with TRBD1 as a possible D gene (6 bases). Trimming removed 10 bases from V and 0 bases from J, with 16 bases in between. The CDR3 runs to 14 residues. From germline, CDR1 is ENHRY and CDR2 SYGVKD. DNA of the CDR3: TGTGCCACCGAGGGACAAGGAGCCTCCTACGAGCAGTACTTC. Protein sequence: CATEGQGASYEQYF.

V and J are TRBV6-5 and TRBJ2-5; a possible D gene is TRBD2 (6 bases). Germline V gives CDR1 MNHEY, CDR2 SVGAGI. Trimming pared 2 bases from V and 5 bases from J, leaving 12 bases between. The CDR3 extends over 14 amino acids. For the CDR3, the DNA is TGTGCCAGCAGTTACACACTAGCCCCTGAGACCCAGTACTTC. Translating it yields CASSYTLAPETQYF.

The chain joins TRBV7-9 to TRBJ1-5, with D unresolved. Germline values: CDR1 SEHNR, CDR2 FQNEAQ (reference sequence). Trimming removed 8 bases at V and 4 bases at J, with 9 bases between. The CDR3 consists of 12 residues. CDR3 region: CASRRGNQPQHF. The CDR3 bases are TGTGCCAGCCGGAGAGGAAATCAGCCCCAGCATTTT. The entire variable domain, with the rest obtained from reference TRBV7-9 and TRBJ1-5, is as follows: DTGVSQNPRHKITKRGQNVTFRCDPISEHNRLYWYRQTLGQGPEFLTYFQNEAQLEKSRLLSDRFSAERPKGSFSTLEIQRTEQGDSAMYLCASRRGNQPQHFGDGTRLSIL.

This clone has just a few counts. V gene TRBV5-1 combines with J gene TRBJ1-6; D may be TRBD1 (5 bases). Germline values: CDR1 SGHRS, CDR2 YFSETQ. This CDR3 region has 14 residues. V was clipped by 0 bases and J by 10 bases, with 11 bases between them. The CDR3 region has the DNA TGCGCCAGCAGCTTGGCCGGGGGAGGGTCACCCCTCCACTTT. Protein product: CASSLAGGGSPLHF. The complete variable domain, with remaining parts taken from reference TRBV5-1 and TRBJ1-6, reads KAGVTQTPRYLIKTRGQQVTLSCSPISGHRSVSWYQQTPGQGLQFLFEYFSETQRNKGNFPGRFSGRQFSNSRSEMNVSTLELGDSALYLCASSLAGGGSPLHFGNGTRLTVT.

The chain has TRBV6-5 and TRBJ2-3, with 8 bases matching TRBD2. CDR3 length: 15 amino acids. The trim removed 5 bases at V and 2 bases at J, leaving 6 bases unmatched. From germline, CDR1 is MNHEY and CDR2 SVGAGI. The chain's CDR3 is CASSQTSDYTDTQYF. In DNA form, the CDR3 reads TGTGCCAGCAGTCAGACTAGCGACTACACAGATACGCAGTATTTT.

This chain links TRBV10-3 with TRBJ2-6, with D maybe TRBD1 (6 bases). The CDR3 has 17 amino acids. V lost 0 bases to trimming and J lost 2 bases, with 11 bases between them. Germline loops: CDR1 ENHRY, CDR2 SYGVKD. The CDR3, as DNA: TGTGCCATCAGTGAGTCCGCAGGGGTGGCTGGGGCCAACGTCCTGACTTTC. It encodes CAISESAGVAGANVLTF.